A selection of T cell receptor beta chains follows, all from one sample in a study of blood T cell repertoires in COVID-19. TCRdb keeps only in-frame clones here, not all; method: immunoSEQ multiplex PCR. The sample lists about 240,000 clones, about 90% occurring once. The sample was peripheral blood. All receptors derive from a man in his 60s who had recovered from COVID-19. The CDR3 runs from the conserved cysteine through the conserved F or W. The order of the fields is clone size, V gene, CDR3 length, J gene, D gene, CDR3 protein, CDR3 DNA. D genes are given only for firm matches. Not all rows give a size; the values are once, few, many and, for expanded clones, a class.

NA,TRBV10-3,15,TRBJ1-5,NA,CASDDRGQSNQPQHF,TGTGCCAGCGATGACCGGGGTCAGAGCAATCAGCCCCAGCATTTT
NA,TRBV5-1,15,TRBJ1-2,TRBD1,CASSLQGTGNYGYTF,TGCGCCAGCAGCCTTCAGGGGACAGGGAACTATGGCTACACCTTC
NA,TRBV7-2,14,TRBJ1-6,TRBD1,CASSQGTVNSPLHF,TGTGCCAGCAGCCAGGGGACAGTTAATTCACCCCTCCACTTT
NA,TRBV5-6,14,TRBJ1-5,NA,CASSLAGNNQPQHF,TGTGCCAGCAGCTTGGCAGGGAACAATCAGCCCCAGCATTTT
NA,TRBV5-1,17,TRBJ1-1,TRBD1,CASSLGVGQGANSEAFF,TGCGCCAGCAGCTTGGGAGTGGGACAGGGGGCGAATTCTGAAGCTTTCTTT
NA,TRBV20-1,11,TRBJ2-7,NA,CSAYNTYEQYF,TGCAGTGCTTATAATACCTACGAGCAGTACTTC
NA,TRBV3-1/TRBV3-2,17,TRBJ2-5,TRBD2,CASSQDRAGGPQETQYF,TGTGCCAGCAGCCAAGATCGAGCGGGGGGTCCTCAAGAGACCCAGTACTTC
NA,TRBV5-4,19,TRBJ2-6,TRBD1,CASSVPVGQLASGANVLTF,TGTGCCAGCAGCGTACCCGTGGGACAGCTTGCCTCTGGGGCCAACGTCCTGACTTTC
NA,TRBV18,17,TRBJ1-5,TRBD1,CASSRTGVMISNQPQHF,TGTGCCAGCTCCCGGACAGGAGTCATGATTAGCAATCAGCCCCAGCATTTT
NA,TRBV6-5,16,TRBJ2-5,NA,CASSYSFPQGRETQYF,TGTGCCAGCAGTTACTCGTTCCCGCAGGGGAGAGAGACCCAGTACTTC
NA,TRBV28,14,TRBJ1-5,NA,CASRDSGGNQPQHF,TGTGCCAGCAGGGACAGCGGAGGCAATCAGCCCCAGCATTTT
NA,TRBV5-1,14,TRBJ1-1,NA,CASSEQGKGTEAFF,TGCGCCAGCAGCGAGCAGGGTAAGGGCACTGAAGCTTTCTTT
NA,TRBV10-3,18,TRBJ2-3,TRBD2,CAIGSGQRLAGSTDTQYF,TGTGCCATCGGTTCGGGCCAGCGGCTAGCGGGGAGCACAGATACGCAGTATTTT
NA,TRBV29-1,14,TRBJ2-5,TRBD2,CSVVSVRREETQYF,TGCAGCGTTGTTTCAGTCCGGCGGGAGGAGACCCAGTACTTC
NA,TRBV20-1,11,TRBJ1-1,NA,CSGERNTEAFF,TGCAGTGGGGAGAGGAACACTGAAGCTTTCTTT
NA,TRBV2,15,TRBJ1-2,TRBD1,CASLFGQGGEPGYTF,TGTGCCAGCCTTTTCGGACAGGGGGGTGAGCCTGGCTACACCTTC
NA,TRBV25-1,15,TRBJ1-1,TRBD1,CASSRRQGRGTEAFF,TGTGCCAGCAGTCGAAGACAGGGAAGGGGGACTGAAGCTTTCTTT
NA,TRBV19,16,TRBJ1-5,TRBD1,CASSSTPDRGGQPQHF,TGTGCCAGTAGTTCCACCCCGGACAGGGGCGGGCAGCCCCAGCATTTT
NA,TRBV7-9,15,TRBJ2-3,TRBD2,CASRTSGGQTDTQYF,TGTGCCAGCAGAACTAGCGGGGGGCAGACAGATACGCAGTATTTT
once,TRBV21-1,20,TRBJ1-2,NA,CASSNRFNRNGTPANYGYTF,TGTGCCAGCAGCAACCGATTTAACCGGAACGGGACACCTGCTAACTATGGCTACACCTTC
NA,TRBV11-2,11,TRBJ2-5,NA,CASRRGETQYF,TGTGCCAGCAGACGAGGAGAGACCCAGTACTTC
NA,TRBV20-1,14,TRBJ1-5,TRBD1,CSASSTGGNQPQHF,TGCAGTGCTAGTAGCACAGGGGGAAATCAGCCCCAGCATTTT
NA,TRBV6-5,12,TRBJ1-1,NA,CASSRGNGEAFF,TGTGCCAGCAGCCGCGGGAACGGTGAAGCTTTCTTT
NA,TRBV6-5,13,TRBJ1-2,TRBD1,CASSYTRTGDYTF,TGTGCCAGCAGTTACACCCGGACAGGGGACTACACCTTC
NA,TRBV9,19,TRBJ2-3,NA,CASSVPARERRGLTDTQYF,TGTGCCAGCAGCGTACCCGCAAGGGAGCGGCGGGGTCTCACAGATACGCAGTATTTT
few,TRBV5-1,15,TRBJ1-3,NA,CASSLDRPTGNTIYF,TGCGCCAGCAGCTTGGACAGGCCGACTGGAAACACCATATATTTT
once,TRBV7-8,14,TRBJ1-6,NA,CASRVRQGNSPLHF,TGTGCCAGCAGAGTCAGGCAGGGTAATTCACCCCTCCACTTT
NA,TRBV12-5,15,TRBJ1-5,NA,CASGLGQALLEPQHF,TGTGCTAGTGGTTTGGGACAAGCCTTGCTCGAGCCCCAGCATTTT
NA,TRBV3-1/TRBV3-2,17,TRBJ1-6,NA,CASSLGAGVAYNSPLHF,TGTGCCAGCAGCCTAGGGGCGGGGGTGGCCTATAATTCACCCCTCCACTTT
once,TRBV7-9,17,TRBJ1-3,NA,CASSYDRIIPSGNTIYF,TGTGCCAGCAGCTATGACAGAATCATACCCTCTGGAAACACCATATATTTT
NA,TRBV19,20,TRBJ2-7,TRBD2,CASSPYMGLAGGTSDREQYF,TGTGCCAGTAGTCCCTACATGGGACTAGCGGGGGGCACTTCCGACAGGGAGCAGTACTTC
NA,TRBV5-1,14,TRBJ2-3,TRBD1,CASSLWTGVDTQYF,TGCGCCAGCAGCTTATGGACAGGGGTAGATACGCAGTATTTT
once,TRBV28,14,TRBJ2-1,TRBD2,CASKRGGTYNEQFF,TGTGCCAGTAAGCGGGGGGGAACCTACAATGAGCAGTTCTTC
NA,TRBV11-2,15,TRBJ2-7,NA,CASSLNPAGEYEQYF,TGTGCCAGCAGCTTAAATCCCGCAGGGGAGTACGAGCAGTACTTC
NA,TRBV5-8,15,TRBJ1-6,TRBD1,CASREGQGFNSPLHF,TGTGCCAGCAGGGAGGGACAGGGGTTTAATTCACCCCTCCACTTT
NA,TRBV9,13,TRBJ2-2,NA,CASSAQDPGELFF,TGTGCCAGCAGCGCACAGGATCCCGGGGAGCTGTTTTTT
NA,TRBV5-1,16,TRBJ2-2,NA,CASSFTPGVDTGELFF,TGCGCCAGCAGCTTCACCCCCGGAGTGGACACCGGGGAGCTGTTTTTT
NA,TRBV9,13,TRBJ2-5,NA,CASSRDSRETQYF,TGTGCCAGCAGCCGGGACTCTAGGGAGACCCAGTACTTC
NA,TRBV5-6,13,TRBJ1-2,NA,CASSSRQNYGYTF,TGTGCCAGCAGCTCCAGGCAGAACTATGGCTACACCTTC
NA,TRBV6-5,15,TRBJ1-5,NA,CASSYSGASNQPQHF,TGTGCCAGCAGTTACTCAGGGGCAAGTAATCAGCCCCAGCATTTT
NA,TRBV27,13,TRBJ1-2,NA,CASSPSRGYGYTF,TGTGCCAGCAGCCCTTCCCGGGGCTATGGCTACACCTTC
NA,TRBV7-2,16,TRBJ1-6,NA,CASSRNPQGNNSPLHF,TGTGCCAGCAGCCGGAACCCTCAGGGGAATAATTCACCCCTCCACTTT
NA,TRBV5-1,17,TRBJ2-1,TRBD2,CASSFGSSGGLYNEQFF,TGCGCCAGCAGCTTTGGCTCTAGCGGGGGATTATACAATGAGCAGTTCTTC
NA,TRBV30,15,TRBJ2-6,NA,CAWSVTSDGANVLTF,TGTGCCTGGAGTGTGACTTCGGATGGGGCCAACGTCCTGACTTTC
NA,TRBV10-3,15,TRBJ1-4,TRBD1,CAISPRGLSNEKLFF,TGTGCCATCAGCCCCAGGGGGCTTAGTAATGAAAAACTGTTTTTT
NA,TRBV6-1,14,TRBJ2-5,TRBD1,CASSETGVRETQYF,TGTGCCAGCAGTGAGACAGGGGTAAGAGAGACCCAGTACTTC
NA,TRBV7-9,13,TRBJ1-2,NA,CASSLAIGYGYTF,TGTGCCAGCAGCTTAGCGATCGGGTATGGCTACACCTTC
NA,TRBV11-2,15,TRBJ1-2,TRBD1,CASSTIRDRLYGYTF,TGTGCCAGCAGCACAATCCGGGACAGACTCTATGGCTACACCTTC
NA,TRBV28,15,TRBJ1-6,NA,CASSLGQEYNSPLHF,TGTGCCAGCAGTTTAGGACAAGAGTATAATTCACCCCTCCACTTT
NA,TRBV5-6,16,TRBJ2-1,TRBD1,CASSLARQGVRNEQFF,TGTGCCAGCAGCTTGGCCCGACAGGGGGTACGGAATGAGCAGTTCTTC
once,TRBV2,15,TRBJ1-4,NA,CASSEVSGRGEKLFF,TGTGCCAGCAGTGAAGTGTCCGGGAGAGGTGAAAAACTGTTTTTT
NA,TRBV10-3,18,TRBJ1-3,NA,CAIRRDRWTDLSGNTIYF,TGTGCCATCAGACGAGACAGGTGGACAGATCTTTCTGGAAACACCATATATTTT